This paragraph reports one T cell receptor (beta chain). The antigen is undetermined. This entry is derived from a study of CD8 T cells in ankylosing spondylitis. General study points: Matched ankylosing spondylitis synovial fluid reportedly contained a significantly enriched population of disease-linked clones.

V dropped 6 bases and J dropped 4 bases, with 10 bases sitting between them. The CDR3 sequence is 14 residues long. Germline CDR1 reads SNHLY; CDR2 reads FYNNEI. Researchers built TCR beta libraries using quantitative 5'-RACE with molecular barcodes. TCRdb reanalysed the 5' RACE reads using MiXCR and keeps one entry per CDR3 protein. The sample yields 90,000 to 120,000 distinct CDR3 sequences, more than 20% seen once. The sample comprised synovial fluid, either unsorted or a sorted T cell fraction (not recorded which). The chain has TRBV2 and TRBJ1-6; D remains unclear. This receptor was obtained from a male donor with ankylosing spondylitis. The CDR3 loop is CASSRTQYNSPLHF. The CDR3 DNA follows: TGTGCCAGCAGCCGAACACAGTATAATTCACCCCTCCACTTT.